Following are 28 T cell receptor beta chains from one sample sequenced in a study of T cell responses to AZD1222 COVID-19 vaccine. Here immunoSEQ multiplex PCR was the method, and the copy in TCRdb shows in-frame clones only, minus some. This table has fewer than 150,000 clones, roughly 90% appearing once. The sequencing used peripheral blood, collected 28 days after the second AZD1222 dose. These TCRs come from an adult who received the AZD1222 COVID-19 vaccine.

The V and J genes are TRBV5-4 and TRBJ2-2; 7 nucleotides agree with TRBD1. With V trimmed by 2 bases and J by 0 bases, 1 base remained unmatched. This CDR3 is 15 amino acids long. CDR1 SGHNT and CDR2 YYREEE come from the germline V gene (reference sequence). The CDR3 nucleotides read TGTGCCAGCAGCTTCCAGGGGGCGAACACCGGGGAGCTGTTTTTT. This encodes CASSFQGANTGELFF.

This clone has just one count. The chain carries TRBV7-9 and TRBJ1-2; D perhaps matches TRBD1 (5 bases). The CDR3 extends over 14 amino acids. In germline, CDR1 is SEHNR, CDR2 FQNEAQ (reference sequence). The germline V and J ends were trimmed by 0 bases and 6 bases, with 11 bases remaining between them. CDR3 protein: CASSLANRLHGYTF. Written as DNA, the CDR3 is TGTGCCAGCAGCTTAGCGAACAGGCTCCATGGCTACACCTTC.

This clone was detected a few times. The J gene is TRBJ2-1, the V gene TRBV19; 13 bases fit TRBD2. In germline, CDR1 is LNHDA, CDR2 SQIVND (reference sequence). V trimming: 7 bases; J trimming: 6 bases; junction bases outside the gene matches: 6. There are 15 residues in the CDR3. In DNA, the CDR3 is TGTGCCAGTAACTCGGGACTAGCGGGATTCAATGAGCAGTTCTTC. Translation: CASNSGLAGFNEQFF.

The V call is TRBV19, the J call TRBJ1-1; D may be TRBD1 (5 bases). V was cut by 3 bases and J by 1 base, with 18 bases left in between. Germline assignment: CDR1 LNHDA and CDR2 SQIVND (reference sequence). The CDR3 covers 17 residues. CDR3 amino acids: CASSISGGASRNTEAFF. The CDR3 DNA follows: TGTGCCAGTAGTATTAGTGGAGGGGCGTCCAGGAACACTGAAGCTTTCTTT.

CDR3 in amino acids: CASSSGTENSPLHF. CDR3 sequence (DNA): TGTGCCAGCAGTTCCGGGACGGAGAATTCACCCCTCCACTTT. This chain joins TRBV2 and TRBJ1-6; the D gene is possibly TRBD1 (5 bases). V lost 5 bases to trimming and J lost 7 bases, with 12 bases between them. The CDR3 covers 14 residues. CDR1 is SNHLY and CDR2 is FYNNEI in the germline V gene. Looking up the rest from reference TRBV2 and TRBJ1-6 gives the full variable domain: EPEVTQTPSHQVTQMGQEVILRCVPISNHLYFYWYRQILGQKVEFLVSFYNNEISEKSEIFDDQFSVERPDGSNFTLKIRSTKLEDSAMYFCASSSGTENSPLHFGNGTRLTVT.

Concerning this clone: The same CDR3 arises from other DNA sequences in this sample as well. The rearrangement uses TRBV12-3 or TRBV12-4 and TRBJ1-2; D not certain. CDR3 length: 11 residues. Trimming removed 1 base at V and 4 bases at J, with 1 base between. Here the CDR3 reads CASSLGYGYTF. The CDR3 nucleotides are TGTGCCAGCAGTTTAGGCTATGGCTACACCTTC.

CDR3 residues: CASSLDPRETQYF. For the CDR3, the DNA is TGCGCCAGCAGCTTGGACCCCCGAGAGACCCAGTACTTC. V and J are TRBV5-1 and TRBJ2-5; no reliable D call. Germline CDR1 and CDR2: SGHRS and YFSETQ. The ends were cut back, 0 bases at V and 4 bases at J, with 7 bases in the middle. This CDR3 has 13 amino acids. Full variable domain (remainder filled in from reference TRBV5-1 and TRBJ2-5): KAGVTQTPRYLIKTRGQQVTLSCSPISGHRSVSWYQQTPGQGLQFLFEYFSETQRNKGNFPGRFSGRQFSNSRSEMNVSTLELGDSALYLCASSLDPRETQYFGPGTRLLVL.

The chain employs TRBV28 and TRBJ1-3; no firm D call. Trimming removed 4 bases at V and 2 bases at J, with 15 bases between. The CDR3 totals 16 residues. CDR1 and CDR2 (germline): MDHEN, SYDVKM. CDR3 bases: TGTGCCAGCAGTTCGGCGGACGGTTCAGCTGGAAACACCATATATTTT. Encoded protein: CASSSADGSAGNTIYF.

The chain links TRBV27 to TRBJ2-4; 9 bases are a match to TRBD1. The germline V gene encodes CDR1 MNHEY and CDR2 SMNVEV (reference sequence). The V gene end was trimmed by 5 bases and the J gene end by 11 bases; junction bases not matched to a gene: 7. The CDR3 runs 13 residues. CDR3 region: CASSGRTGVVQYF. The CDR3 DNA reads TGTGCCAGCAGTGGGAGGACAGGGGTTGTTCAGTACTTC.

The chain joins TRBV6-5 to TRBJ1-6; the match to TRBD1 covers 8 bases. The length of the CDR3 is 14 residues. CDR1 and CDR2 from the germline V gene are MNHEY and SVGAGI. V shed 6 bases and J 7 bases; nucleotides not matched to a gene: 5. The CDR3 loop reads CASRLRDRNSPLHF. For the CDR3, the DNA is TGTGCCAGCAGGCTCCGGGACAGGAATTCACCCCTCCACTTT.

The CDR3 DNA sequence: TGTGCCAGTAGTATCGGGACTACTAGCTCCTACAATGAGCAGTTCTTC. Its translation: CASSIGTTSSYNEQFF. The chain employs TRBV19 and TRBJ2-1, with 7 bases that match TRBD2. J was trimmed by 0 bases and V by 3 bases; bases with no gene match: 5. CDR3 length: 16 amino acids. CDR1 is LNHDA, CDR2 SQIVND, per germline (reference sequence).

This clone was observed once. V is TRBV18 and J is TRBJ1-4, with TRBD1 matching over 8 bases. After removal of 8 bases from V and 7 bases from J, the junction contained 9 bases not matched to a gene. There are 14 residues in the CDR3. The V gene's germline CDR1 is KGHSH and CDR2 LQKENI. The CDR3 protein is CASKNDRGVEKLFF. The DNA for the CDR3 is TGTGCCAGCAAAAACGACAGGGGTGTTGAAAAACTGTTTTTT.

The chain combines TRBV6-5 with TRBJ1-3, with a weak D call TRBD1 (5 bases). Germline CDR1 and CDR2: MNHEY and SVGAGI. This CDR3 region has 15 residues. The ends were cut back, 8 bases at V and 0 bases at J, with 14 bases in the middle. The CDR3 coding sequence is TGTGCCAGCGGTCCAAACAGGAGCTCTGGAAACACCATATATTTT. Its protein product is CASGPNRSSGNTIYF.

The chain employs TRBV15 and TRBJ2-5; 7 bases match TRBD1. Germline V CDR1 and CDR2: LNHNV, YYDKDF (reference sequence). V gave up 0 bases and J gave up 4 bases; unmatched junction bases: 2. The CDR3 has 14 residues. CDR3 DNA sequence: TGTGCCACCAGCAGAGATCACAGGGGAGAGACCCAGTACTTC. As protein: CATSRDHRGETQYF.

The chain couples TRBV24-1 to TRBJ2-7; 15 nucleotides align to TRBD2. The germline CDR1 and CDR2 sequences are KGHDR and SFDVKD. This CDR3 contains 16 residues. With 3 bases clipped from V and 7 bases from J, the junction kept 6 bases outside the gene matches. CDR3 in DNA: TGTGCCACCAGTGATGGGACTAGCGGGAGGAACGGGGAGCAGTACTTC. Its translation: CATSDGTSGRNGEQYF.

The chain employs TRBV3-1 (or the pseudogene TRBV3-2) and TRBJ1-5; 7 bases map to TRBD1. There are 13 residues in the CDR3. After removal of 4 bases from V and 6 bases from J, the junction contained 3 bases not matched to a gene. CDR1 is LGHDT, CDR2 YNNKEL, per germline (reference sequence). The CDR3 loop is CASSRQGSQPQHF. In nucleotides, the CDR3 is TGTGCCAGCAGCCGACAGGGATCTCAGCCCCAGCATTTT.

This chain connects TRBV27 to TRBJ2-6; 7 nucleotides match TRBD1. Trimming at V came to 4 bases and at J to 0 bases, leaving 9 bases not matched to a gene. The germline gives CDR1 MNHEY, CDR2 SMNVEV (reference sequence). The CDR3 runs to 18 residues. CDR3 coding DNA: TGTGCCAGCAGTTCGACCCCGGGACAGAACTCTGGGGCCAACGTCCTGACTTTC. This codes for CASSSTPGQNSGANVLTF.

The chain employs TRBV24-1 and TRBJ1-2, with 10 bases fitting TRBD1. Germline V gene sequence: CDR1 KGHDR, CDR2 SFDVKD. The CDR3 runs to 14 residues. J gave up 3 bases and V 9 bases, and 6 bases lay outside the gene matches. CDR3 in DNA: TGTGCCACCTCGGGGGACAGGGGAGACTATGGCTACACCTTC. It translates to CATSGDRGDYGYTF.

The chain is built from TRBV6-5 and TRBJ2-7; the match to TRBD1 covers 7 bases. The CDR3 is 14 amino acids. V was pared by 2 bases and J by 0 bases, with 1 base of the junction left unmatched. Germline loops: CDR1 MNHEY, CDR2 SVGAGI. CDR3 amino acids: CASSYGTDSYEQYV. CDR3 bases: TGTGCCAGCAGTTACGGGACAGACTCCTACGAGCAGTACGTC.

The chain couples TRBV5-1 to TRBJ2-2; D not certain. CDR1 SGHRS and CDR2 YFSETQ come from the germline V gene. This CDR3 has 13 amino acids. The V gene lost 2 bases and the J gene lost 4 bases, with 6 bases spanning the gap. The CDR3 sequence: CASSFAFTGELFF. In DNA, the CDR3 is TGCGCCAGCAGCTTTGCCTTCACCGGGGAGCTGTTTTTT.

The genes are TRBV2 and TRBJ2-7; possible D gene TRBD2, 5 bases. V gave up 6 bases and J gave up 2 bases, with 11 bases separating them. The CDR3 is 13 residues long. Looked up from germline, CDR1 is SNHLY and CDR2 is FYNNEI. This CDR3 reads CASRPGMTYEQYF. DNA of the CDR3: TGTGCCAGCAGACCCGGGATGACCTACGAGCAGTACTTC.

The J gene is TRBJ1-5, the V gene TRBV28, with D uncertain. Germline CDR1 MDHEN, CDR2 SYDVKM. Trimming removed 7 bases at V and 16 bases at J, with 20 bases between. The CDR3 consists of 12 residues. CDR3 DNA sequence: TGTGCCAGCACTCCCGGAGTCCTTTCGTTACATTTT. Protein sequence: CASTPGVLSLHF.

V gene TRBV21-1 combines with J gene TRBJ2-1; the listed D gene, TRBD2, was not tested against the DNA. TRBV21-1 is flagged as a pseudogene. The CDR3 covers 16 residues. The CDR3 region has the DNA TGTGCCAGCAGCAAAGGGGGGCGGGAGGGCCCCGGTGAGCAGTTCTTC. Encoded protein: CASSKGGREGPGEQFF.

V usage is TRBV28 and J usage is TRBJ2-7, with TRBD1 as a possible D gene (6 bases). V lost 5 bases to trimming and J lost 4 bases, with 21 bases between them. The CDR3 consists of 16 residues. CDR1 and CDR2 (germline): MDHEN, SYDVKM. This chain's CDR3 is CASSPTTGLEVYEQYV. The CDR3 DNA reads TGTGCCAGCAGTCCCACCACAGGGTTAGAGGTTTACGAGCAGTACGTC.

The chain employs TRBV27 and TRBJ2-1; no firm D call. The CDR3 has 15 residues. CDR1 is MNHEY and CDR2 is SMNVEV in the germline V gene (reference sequence). The V and J ends lost 2 bases and 0 bases respectively, with 8 bases between them. The CDR3 is CASSLRQVSYNEQFF. The DNA of the CDR3 is TGTGCCAGCAGTTTACGGCAGGTCTCCTACAATGAGCAGTTCTTC.

This sequence joins TRBV5-1 and TRBJ2-3; TRBD2 is a possible D gene (6 bases). Germline CDR1 is SGHRS and CDR2 is YFSETQ. Trimming took 0 bases from V and 2 from J, leaving 13 bases between them. The CDR3 consists of 16 residues. CDR3 bases: TGCGCCAGCAGCTTGGTGCGGGACCCTCACACAGATACGCAGTATTTT. Amino acids: CASSLVRDPHTDTQYF.

The genes are TRBV9 and TRBJ2-5, with D uncertain. Per germline, CDR1 SGDLS and CDR2 YYNGEE. This CDR3 is 13 amino acids long. The germline V and J ends were trimmed by 5 bases and 5 bases, with 13 bases remaining between them. CDR3 nucleotides: TGTGCCAGCAGTGTGAGAGTGGGGGAGACCCAGTACTTC. Its translation: CASSVRVGETQYF. Looking up the rest from reference TRBV9 and TRBJ2-5 gives the full variable domain: DSGVTQTPKHLITATGQRVTLRCSPRSGDLSVYWYQQSLDQGLQFLIQYYNGEERAKGNILERFSAQQFPDLHSELNLSSLELGDSALYFCASSVRVGETQYFGPGTRLLVL.

The rearrangement joins TRBV20-1 to TRBJ1-2; D possibly corresponds to TRBD1 (5 bases). There are 9 residues in the CDR3. CDR1 DFQATT and CDR2 SNEGSKA come from the germline V gene (reference sequence). The CDR3 loop is CSPGYGYTF. DNA for the CDR3: TGCTCCCCAGGGTATGGCTACACCTTC.